The 21 T cell receptor beta chains listed next were all sequenced from one sample in a study of glioma-infiltrating T cells. Using RNA template, CDR3s of TCR alpha and beta were amplified with iRepertoire arm-PCR. TCRdb called the multiplex PCR reads again in MiXCR, with one record for every CDR3 protein. Of 300,000 to 450,000 distinct CDR3 sequences in the sample, 41% were seen once. Sample: glioma tissue, nonneoplastic brain tissue, or PBMCs (not recorded which). The receptors shown here come from a human donor with low-grade glioma or glioblastoma, undergoing nonglioma brain surgery, or in good health (not recorded which).

J is TRBJ2-2 and V is TRBV12-3 or TRBV12-4; TRBD1 matches 8 bases. The V segment lost 7 bases and the J segment 4 bases; nucleotides outside the gene matches: 8. The CDR3 has 15 amino acids. The CDR3 region is CASTPGTGLTGELFF. As DNA, the CDR3 is TGTGCCAGCACCCCCGGGACAGGTCTCACCGGGGAGCTGTTTTTT.

This clonotype showed up just a few times. The chain joins TRBV2 to TRBJ1-1; D is perhaps TRBD1 (5 bases). V shed 4 bases and J shed 5 bases, with 11 bases lying between them. This CDR3 comprises 13 residues. Germline V gives CDR1 SNHLY, CDR2 FYNNEI. The CDR3 DNA reads TGTGCCAGCAGTGGTGACAGCCTGACTGAAGCTTTCTTT. The encoded protein is CASSGDSLTEAFF.

Worth noting for this clonotype: A much larger clone is a single base away; this may be a read error. The CDR3 sequence: CSASRDFFVSNQSQHF. The CDR3 DNA is TGCAGTGCTAGCCGGGACTTTTTCGTTAGCAATCAGTCCCAGCATTTT. The rearrangement joins TRBV20-1 to TRBJ1-5; possibly TRBD1 for D (5 bases). The CDR3 runs to 16 residues. Germline V gene lookup returns CDR1 DFQATT and CDR2 SNEGSKA (reference sequence).

Of note for this clonotype: This may come from a read error, since a much larger clone is one base off. V usage is TRBV28 and J usage is TRBJ2-1; tentatively, D is TRBD2 (5 bases). This CDR3 is 15 amino acids long. Germline CDR1 and CDR2: MDHEN and SYDVKM. CDR3 sequence: CASSVRGYSYNEKFF. In DNA, the CDR3 is TGTGCCAGCAGTGTTAGAGGGTATTCCTACAATGAGAAGTTCTTC. Looking up the rest from reference TRBV28 and TRBJ2-1 gives the full variable domain: DVKVTQSSRYLVKRTGEKVFLECVQDMDHENMFWYRQDPGLGLRLIYFSYDVKMKEKGDIPEGYSVSREKKERFSLILESASTNQTSMYLCASSVRGYSYNEKFFGPGTRLTVL.

Regarding this clonotype: A much larger clone differs by one base, so this may be a read error. This chain connects TRBV28 to TRBJ2-1, with a tentative D call TRBD1 (5 bases). This CDR3 contains 15 residues. Germline CDR1 reads MDHEN; CDR2 reads SYDVKM. In nucleotides, the CDR3 is TGTGCCAGCAGTTTGGGGCAGGTTTGGAGCAATGGGCAGTTCTTC. Encoded protein: CASSLGQVWSNGQFF. Full variable domain (remainder filled in from reference TRBV28 and TRBJ2-1): DVKVTQSSRYLVKRTGEKVFLECVQDMDHENMFWYRQDPGLGLRLIYFSYDVKMKEKGDIPEGYSVSREKKERFSLILESASTNQTSMYLCASSLGQVWSNGQFFGPGTRLTVL.

The V call is TRBV3-1, the J call TRBJ1-5, with 9 bases matching TRBD1. In germline, CDR1 is LGHDT, CDR2 YNNKEL (reference sequence). With V trimmed by 6 bases and J by 1 base, 7 bases remained unmatched. There are 16 residues in the CDR3. CDR3 amino acids: CASSHTGGSSNQPQHF. For the CDR3, the DNA is TGTGCCAGCAGTCATACAGGGGGCTCGAGCAATCAGCCCCAGCATTTT.

Details on this clonotype: A much larger clone lies a single base off, so this may be a read error. The rearrangement uses TRBV4-3 and TRBJ2-1; 8 bases fit TRBD2. Germline trimming cut 6 bases from V and 4 bases from J; bases unmatched to any gene: 8. CDR1 is LGHNA and CDR2 is YSLEER in the germline V gene. CDR3 length: 15 residues. The CDR3 loop reads CASRLRIAGYNEQFF. The CDR3 DNA reads as TGCGCCAGCAGGCTTCGAATAGCGGGATACAATGAGCAGTTCTTC.

The chain links TRBV19 to TRBJ1-2, with a weak D call TRBD1 (5 bases). The CDR3 contains 15 residues. Germline CDR1 and CDR2: LNHDA and SQIVND (reference sequence). Between the trimmed V and J ends, which lost 3 bases and 5 bases, there was a span of 16 bases. The CDR3 reads CASSIHKGNLYGYTF. The CDR3 region has the DNA TGTGCCAGTAGTATTCACAAGGGGAATTTATATGGCTACACCTTC.

This clonotype was seen many times. V and J are TRBV28 and TRBJ1-2; 7 positions agree with TRBD1. Losses at the gene ends were 6 bases for V and 7 bases for J; bases not matched to a gene: 8. CDR3 length: 13 residues. Germline assignment: CDR1 MDHEN and CDR2 SYDVKM. CDR3 in amino acids: CASRDRSAGGYTF. For the CDR3, the DNA is TGTGCCAGCAGGGACAGGTCGGCGGGTGGCTACACCTTC.

This chain connects TRBV6-5 to TRBJ1-2; 11 nucleotides line up with TRBD1. This CDR3 spans 16 amino acids. CDR1 MNHEY and CDR2 SVGAGI come from the germline V gene. Trimming cost V 0 bases and J 4 bases; bases outside gene matches: 4. CDR3 bases: TGTGCCAGCAGTTACTCTCGGACAGGGGGCCGCTATGGCTACACCTTC. It yields the protein CASSYSRTGGRYGYTF.

Concerning this clonotype itself: Here the CDR3 omits its conserved ending phenylalanine or tryptophan, so a read error is the likely source. The chain joins TRBV6-1 to TRBJ1-1; TRBD1 might be the D (6 bases). Per germline, CDR1 MNHNS and CDR2 SASEGT. V lost 5 bases and J 1 base, leaving 11 bases between the germline ends. The CDR3 length is 14 residues. The CDR3 spells CASSKQGPNTEAFL. CDR3 DNA: TGTGCCAGCAGTAAACAGGGACCGAACACTGAAGCTTTCCTT.

The rearrangement links TRBV20-1 to TRBJ2-7, with a tentative D call TRBD2 (5 bases). Trimming removed 3 bases at V and 5 bases at J, with 17 bases between. Germline V gives CDR1 DFQATT, CDR2 SNEGSKA (reference sequence). The length of the CDR3 is 14 residues. The CDR3 DNA is TGCAGTGCTAGTATGGGGAGTGGGTCTCACGAGCAGTACTTC. Translating it yields CSASMGSGSHEQYF.

About this clonotype: Compared with germline, one end of the junction differs, possibly owing to a read error. The V gene is TRBV28, the J gene TRBJ1-1; D ambiguous. The CDR3 sequence is 12 residues long. Germline CDR1 MDHEN, CDR2 SYDVKM. Written as DNA, the CDR3 is TGTGCCACCAGGCTTCCGAACACTGGAGCTTTCTTT. This gives the protein CATRLPNTGAFF.

Concerning this clonotype: It may be a read error: a sequence one base away is much more abundant. It is likely a read error, because the conserved phenylalanine at the end of the CDR3 is missing. The chain links TRBV15 to TRBJ2-1; D is perhaps TRBD2 (6 bases). Trimming removed 3 bases from V and 1 base from J, with 13 bases in between. Germline V gives CDR1 LNHNV, CDR2 YYDKDF (reference sequence). The CDR3 has 16 amino acids. The CDR3 DNA reads TGTGCCACCAGCAGGGTCCCCAGCGGGTCCTACAATGAGCAGTTCTCC. It encodes CATSRVPSGSYNEQFS.

V gene TRBV29-1 combines with J gene TRBJ2-7, with 8 bases lining up with TRBD2. V trimming: 5 bases; J trimming: 2 bases; junction bases outside the gene matches: 11. This CDR3 comprises 15 residues. Per germline, CDR1 SQVTM and CDR2 ANQGSEA. The CDR3 nucleotides read TGCAGCGTTACTTCCGGTAGCGGGATTACCTACGAGCAGTACTTC. It specifies CSVTSGSGITYEQYF.

The V gene is TRBV7-2, the J gene TRBJ2-5, with 11 bases identical to TRBD2. CDR3 length: 20 amino acids. The junction had 14 bases not matched to a gene; V was cut back by 0 bases and J by 2 bases. Germline V gene data show CDR1 as SGHTA and CDR2 as FQGNSA. The CDR3, as DNA: TGTGCCAGCAGCTTAGCGCTCGGTTCCATAGCGGGAGGGTGGCAAGAGACCCAGTACTTC. Translating it yields CASSLALGSIAGGWQETQYF.

A few counts support this clonotype. V gene TRBV7-3 combines with J gene TRBJ2-3, with D unresolved. The CDR3 has 13 residues. V was shortened by 4 bases and J by 6 bases, with 11 bases between the two germline ends. Germline V CDR1 and CDR2: SGHTA, FQGTGA. In nucleotides, the CDR3 is TGTGCCAGCAGCTCTTTGACTTCCGATACGCAGTATTTT. This encodes CASSSLTSDTQYF.

This clonotype came up once. Since a much larger clone is just one base distant, this may be a read error. This rearrangement joins TRBV6-8 to TRBJ1-2; 8 bases fit TRBD1. The germline V gene has CDR1 MNHGY and CDR2 SAAAGT. The V segment lost 10 bases and the J segment 8 bases; nucleotides outside the gene matches: 6. The CDR3 has 11 residues. CDR3 sequence (DNA): TGTGCCAACAACGGACAGGGAGGCTACACCTTC. Its protein product is CANNGQGGYTF.

The rearrangement uses TRBV6-5 and TRBJ2-7; 15 nucleotides line up with TRBD2. J gave up 6 bases and V 0 bases, and 15 bases lay outside the gene matches. CDR3 length: 20 amino acids. Germline assignment: CDR1 MNHEY and CDR2 SVGAGI. The CDR3, as DNA: TGTGCCAGCAGTTACTCGACGTCCGGGACTAGCGGGAGGACCTTCTGCGAGCAGTACTTC. This sequence encodes CASSYSTSGTSGRTFCEQYF.

This clonotype appeared many times. The chain employs TRBV25-1 and TRBJ1-1; D ambiguous. CDR1 MGHDK and CDR2 SYGVNS come from the germline V gene. With 1 base removed from V and 1 base from J, the gap between germline ends came to 1 base. The length of the CDR3 is 12 residues. The CDR3 spells CASSEWNTEAFF. In DNA form, the CDR3 reads TGTGCCAGCAGTGAATGGAACACTGAAGCTTTCTTT. Filled out from reference TRBV25-1 and TRBJ1-1, the complete variable domain reads EADIYQTPRYLVIGTGKKITLECSQTMGHDKMYWYQQDPGMELHLIHYSYGVNSTEKGDLSSESTVSRIRTEHFPLTLESARPSHTSQYLCASSEWNTEAFFGQGTRLTVV.

The chain couples TRBV20-1 to TRBJ2-3; 10 bases map to TRBD2. Germline V gene sequence: CDR1 DFQATT, CDR2 SNEGSKA (reference sequence). V dropped 2 bases and J dropped 1; count of bases not matched to a gene: 3. The CDR3 length is 15 residues. The CDR3 sequence is CSARMLAGGTDTQYF. The CDR3, as DNA: TGCAGTGCTAGAATGCTAGCGGGGGGCACAGATACGCAGTATTTT.